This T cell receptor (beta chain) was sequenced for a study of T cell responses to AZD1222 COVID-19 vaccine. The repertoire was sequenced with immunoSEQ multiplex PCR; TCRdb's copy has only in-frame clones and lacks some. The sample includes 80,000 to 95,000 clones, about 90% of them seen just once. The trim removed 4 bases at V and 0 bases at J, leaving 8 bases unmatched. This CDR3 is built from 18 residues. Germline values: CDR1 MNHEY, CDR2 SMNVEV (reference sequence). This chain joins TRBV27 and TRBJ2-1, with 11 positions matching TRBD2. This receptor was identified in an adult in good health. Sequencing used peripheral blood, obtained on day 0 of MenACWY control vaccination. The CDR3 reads CASSSSGGYLSSYNEQFF. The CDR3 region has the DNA TGTGCCAGCAGTTCTAGCGGGGGGTACCTGAGCTCCTACAATGAGCAGTTCTTC.